What follows describes a single TCR beta chain. Its specificity is unknown. The data were taken from a study of post-analysis software for immune sequencing data. The CDR3 totals 10 residues. Germline V CDR1 and CDR2: DFQATT, SNEGSKA (reference sequence). V lost 6 bases and J lost 7, with 9 bases in between. TCR beta cDNA libraries included unique molecular identifiers. cDNA molecules numbering about 470,000 came from about 0.94 to 9.7 million T cells. TCRdb analysed the PCR reads with MiXCR anew, one entry per CDR3 protein. The table shows about 430,000 distinct CDR3 sequences, with approximately 39% occurring only once. Findings of the study overall: Versus controls, multiple sclerosis patients showed significantly lower diversity (normalized Chao1). TRBV segments more frequent in patients than in controls numbered roughly 5 and included TRBV5-6, TRBV5-1 and TRBV20-1.

The sample consisted of blood. The source is a girl aged 2 to 9 with multiple sclerosis. The chain employs TRBV20-1 and TRBJ1-2; no clear D. CDR3 sequence (DNA): TGCAGTGCCGCGTTCAGTGGCTACACCTTC. Its protein product is CSAAFSGYTF.